This is a list of T cell receptor beta chains from one sample in a study of response to subunit inactivated influenza vaccine. A single record per CDR3 protein comes from TCRdb applying MiXCR to the RT-PCR reads. The sample has about 480,000 distinct CDR3 sequences, over 10% seen once. The source material was PBMCs from blood, sampled 40 to 50 days after vaccination. The receptors stem from a man aged 50 or older who received an inactivated influenza vaccine. Each CDR3 is given with its conserved first and last residue.

j_gene	v_gene	CDR3aa
TRBJ2-7	TRBV29-1	CSALTGYYEQYF
TRBJ1-5	TRBV7-2	CASSSDIGRNQPQHF
TRBJ1-5	TRBV28	CASSRQHSNQPQHF
TRBJ1-2	TRBV6-1	CASSDYGYTF
TRBJ2-3	TRBV9	CASSVAPGNTDTQYF
TRBJ2-1	TRBV5-5	CASRRTGIQYNEQFF
TRBJ2-5	TRBV29-1	CSVCPPGGQETQYF
TRBJ2-5	TRBV7-9	CASANQETQYF
TRBJ2-1	TRBV11-2	CASSEGLAGGKSYNEQFF
TRBJ2-1	TRBV20-1	CSAIAGVNEQFF
TRBJ2-7	TRBV5-1	CASSSLSGQNYEQYF
TRBJ1-6	TRBV12-3/TRBV12-4	CASSWGARNSPLHF
TRBJ2-3	TRBV20-1	CSAPGPDTDTQYF
TRBJ1-2	TRBV12-3/TRBV12-4	CASSSGQGYGYTF
TRBJ2-7	TRBV6-5	CASSYFADSYEQYF
TRBJ2-7	TRBV11-2	CASSTGYEQYF
TRBJ2-5	TRBV7-2	CASSSWGQGKETQYF
TRBJ1-1	TRBV12-3/TRBV12-4	CASSLLGQTAEAFF
TRBJ2-7	TRBV20-1	CSALPGQGAHEQYF
TRBJ2-1	TRBV6-5	CASRYAGGDEQFF
TRBJ2-3	TRBV20-1	CSARLAGGRADTQYF
TRBJ1-3	TRBV12-3/TRBV12-4	CASSPRTGSGNTIYF
TRBJ1-5	TRBV5-1	CASSSGGGYQPQHF
TRBJ2-1	TRBV11-2	CASRLGNEQFF
TRBJ2-7	TRBV7-2	CASSSGNRVGEQYF
TRBJ2-3	TRBV5-1	CASSQSFSAENTDTQYF
TRBJ1-5	TRBV5-8	CASNFVFQPQHF
TRBJ2-3	TRBV6-6	CASRPDSTDTQYF
TRBJ1-5	TRBV20-1	CSAKGQGEIQPQHF
TRBJ1-2	TRBV3-1	CASSQEGTGGRGGYTF
TRBJ2-1	TRBV12-3/TRBV12-4	CATHSGGASGEQFF